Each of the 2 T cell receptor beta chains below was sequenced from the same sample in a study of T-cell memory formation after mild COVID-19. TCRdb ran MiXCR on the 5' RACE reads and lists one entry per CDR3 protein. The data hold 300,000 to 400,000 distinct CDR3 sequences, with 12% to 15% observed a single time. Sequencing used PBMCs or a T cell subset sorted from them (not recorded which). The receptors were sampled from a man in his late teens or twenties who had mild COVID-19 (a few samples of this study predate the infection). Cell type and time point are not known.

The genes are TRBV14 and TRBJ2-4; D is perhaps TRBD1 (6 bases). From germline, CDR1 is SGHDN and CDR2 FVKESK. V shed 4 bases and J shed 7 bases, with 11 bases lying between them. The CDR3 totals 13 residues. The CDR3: CASSPRGRNIQYF. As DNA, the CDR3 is TGTGCCAGCAGCCCCAGGGGTAGGAACATTCAGTACTTC.

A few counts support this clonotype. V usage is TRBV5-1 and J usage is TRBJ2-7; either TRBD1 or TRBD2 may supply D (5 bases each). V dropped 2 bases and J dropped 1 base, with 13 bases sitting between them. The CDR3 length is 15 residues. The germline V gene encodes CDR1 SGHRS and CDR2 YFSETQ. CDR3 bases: TGCGCCAGCAGCTTAACCGGGACCATTTCCTACGAGCAGTACTTC. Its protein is CASSLTGTISYEQYF.